One sample yielded the 30 T cell receptor beta chains listed below, sequenced in a study of identical twins. TCRdb independently ran MiXCR on the 5' RACE reads; one entry per CDR3 protein. The sample gives about 730,000 distinct CDR3 sequences, approximately 22% of which show up once; approximately 4.3% is in the top ten. These data are also associated with another study on T cells expressing NK-cell markers.

The sample taken for sequencing was PBMCs. These receptors originate from a woman between 18 and 29 years old in good health.

This rearrangement joins TRBV7-9 to TRBJ2-2; no clear D. Deletions cut 0 bases from V and 6 bases from J, with 8 bases between. The CDR3 consists of 14 residues. Per the germline V gene, CDR1 is SEHNR and CDR2 is FQNEAQ (reference sequence). The CDR3 nucleotides are TGTGCCAGCAGCTTAGCGCTGAAACCCGGGGAGCTGTTTTTT. Residues: CASSLALKPGELFF.

Only a few counts were recorded for this clonotype. The chain couples TRBV29-1 to TRBJ2-5, with unresolved D. The CDR3 extends over 14 amino acids. V was shortened by 0 bases and J by 5 bases, with 13 bases between the two germline ends. Germline assignment: CDR1 SQVTM and CDR2 ANQGSEA. The CDR3 protein is CSVEDQSALETQYF. In nucleotides, the CDR3 is TGCAGCGTTGAAGATCAATCGGCCCTGGAGACCCAGTACTTC. The complete variable domain, with remaining parts taken from reference TRBV29-1 and TRBJ2-5, reads SAVISQKPSRDICQRGTSLTIQCQVDSQVTMMFWYRQQPGQSLTLIATANQGSEATYESGFVIDKFPISRPNLTFSTLTVSNMSPEDSSIYLCSVEDQSALETQYFGPGTRLLVL.

The V and J genes are TRBV4-2 and TRBJ1-1; TRBD1 might be the D (5 bases). Trimming removed 0 bases at V and 6 bases at J, with 11 bases between. Germline-derived CDR1 and CDR2 are LGHNA and YNFKEQ. The CDR3 consists of 14 residues. The CDR3 protein is CASSQDPRDAEAFF. For the CDR3, the DNA is TGTGCCAGCAGCCAAGATCCCAGGGACGCTGAAGCTTTCTTT.

The V gene is TRBV28, the J gene TRBJ2-4; the match to TRBD2 covers 7 bases. There are 14 residues in the CDR3. The J segment lost 5 bases and the V segment lost 5 bases, leaving 6 bases of the junction unmatched. Germline CDR1 and CDR2: MDHEN and SYDVKM. CDR3 residues: CASSPSGMQNIQYF. The DNA for the CDR3 is TGTGCCAGCAGTCCAAGCGGGATGCAAAACATTCAGTACTTC.

The gene calls are TRBV27 and TRBJ1-1; D is possibly TRBD1 (5 bases). V was trimmed by 1 base and J by 5 bases, leaving 11 bases between them. Germline CDR1 reads MNHEY; CDR2 reads SMNVEV (reference sequence). This CDR3 comprises 14 residues. The CDR3 loop is CASSLFYRTTEAFF. In DNA, the CDR3 is TGTGCCAGCAGTTTATTTTACAGGACGACTGAAGCTTTCTTT.

The chain uses TRBV3-1 and TRBJ1-5; D remains ambiguous. The CDR3 length is 15 residues. The V gene lost 0 bases and the J gene lost 3 bases, with 9 bases spanning the gap. The germline V gene has CDR1 LGHDT and CDR2 YNNKEL (reference sequence). Here the CDR3 reads CASSQDGGSNQPQHF. In nucleotides, the CDR3 is TGTGCCAGCAGCCAAGACGGCGGATCCAATCAGCCCCAGCATTTT.

This clonotype was found a few times. The rearrangement joins TRBV10-3 to TRBJ2-1, with 10 bases aligning to TRBD2. With 8 bases clipped from V and 3 bases from J, the junction kept 10 bases outside the gene matches. The CDR3 contains 16 residues. Germline V gives CDR1 ENHRY, CDR2 SYGVKD. CDR3 nucleotides: TGTGCCATCGGGCAAAGGATAGCGGGGGGCTACAATGAGCAGTTCTTC. It is translated as CAIGQRIAGGYNEQFF.

This rearrangement joins TRBV14 to TRBJ2-2; 7 bases match TRBD1. Germline CDR1 SGHDN, CDR2 FVKESK. This CDR3 region has 14 residues. Trimming cost V 4 bases and J 7 bases; bases outside gene matches: 6. DNA for the CDR3: TGTGCCAGCAGCCGACAGGGCGTGAACGGGGAGCTGTTTTTT. Its translation: CASSRQGVNGELFF.

This clonotype was recorded a few times. This chain links TRBV5-1 with TRBJ2-3; D gene uncertain. V was pared by 6 bases and J by 0 bases, with 14 bases between. The CDR3 contains 15 residues. Germline V gene sequence: CDR1 SGHRS, CDR2 YFSETQ. The DNA for the CDR3 is TGCGCCAGCAACTCTCGGCCGTCTAGCACAGATACGCAGTATTTT. Encoded protein: CASNSRPSSTDTQYF.

This rearrangement joins TRBV12-3 or TRBV12-4 to TRBJ2-1; 8 bases agree with TRBD2. This CDR3 region has 15 residues. Germline trimming cut 5 bases from V and 2 bases from J; bases unmatched to any gene: 5. In nucleotides, the CDR3 is TGTGCCAGCAGTAAAAGACTAGCGCCCTACAATGAGCAGTTCTTC. It yields the protein CASSKRLAPYNEQFF.

This clonotype was counted only a few times. V and J are TRBV20-1 and TRBJ1-5; no firm D call. The CDR3 totals 13 residues. The germline gives CDR1 DFQATT, CDR2 SNEGSKA (reference sequence). Trimming removed 3 bases at V and 6 bases at J, with 12 bases between. The CDR3 region is CSASQLTSQPQHF. CDR3 in DNA: TGCAGTGCTAGCCAGTTGACCAGTCAGCCCCAGCATTTT.

The rearrangement joins TRBV29-1 to TRBJ2-2, with 9 bases aligning to TRBD2. CDR1 is SQVTM and CDR2 is ANQGSEA in the germline V gene. This CDR3 comprises 19 residues. The V segment lost 4 bases and the J segment 2 bases; nucleotides outside the gene matches: 17. Written as DNA, the CDR3 is TGCAGCGTTGCGGGTACTATGGGTCCTGGGACTAGCAACACCGGGGAGCTGTTTTTT. This gives the protein CSVAGTMGPGTSNTGELFF.

The sample holds many counts of this clonotype. The chain joins TRBV20-1 to TRBJ2-7; D is uncertain. The CDR3 length is 11 residues. Trimming shortened V by 6 bases and J by 6 bases, and 12 bases separated the two germline ends. Germline CDR1 DFQATT, CDR2 SNEGSKA (reference sequence). This CDR3 is CSATGGREQYF. CDR3 nucleotides: TGCAGTGCCACCGGCGGACGCGAGCAGTACTTC.

This chain connects TRBV7-6 to TRBJ2-5, with 13 bases that match TRBD2. Unmatched junction bases numbered 8, after V lost 2 bases and J lost 5 bases. Germline V CDR1 and CDR2: SGHVS, FNYEAQ. This CDR3 is built from 17 residues. The CDR3 spells CASSLYGLAGAGETQYF. In DNA, the CDR3 is TGTGCCAGCAGCTTATATGGACTAGCGGGAGCGGGGGAGACCCAGTACTTC.

The chain combines TRBV6-5 with TRBJ2-7; D might be TRBD1 (5 bases). Trimming removed 2 bases at V and 4 bases at J, with 9 bases between. The germline CDR1 and CDR2 sequences are MNHEY and SVGAGI. CDR3 length: 13 residues. CDR3 sequence reads: CASSYAQGYEQYF. In DNA, the CDR3 is TGTGCCAGCAGTTACGCTCAGGGTTACGAGCAGTACTTC.

This clonotype was seen ten or more times. The J gene is TRBJ2-5, the V gene TRBV6-2 or TRBV6-3, with 11 bases aligning to TRBD1. The germline V gene encodes CDR1 MNHEY and CDR2 SVGEGT. The CDR3 has 16 amino acids. Unmatched junction bases numbered 5, after V lost 0 bases and J lost 5 bases. The DNA for the CDR3 is TGTGCCAGCAGTTACTCGCGGACAGGGGGCGCGGAGACCCAGTACTTC. Translating it yields CASSYSRTGGAETQYF.

This clonotype was found a few times. This chain uses TRBV27 with TRBJ2-7; D may be TRBD2 (6 bases). The V end lost 2 bases, the J end lost 5 bases, and 22 bases lay between the germline ends. The germline CDR1 and CDR2 sequences are MNHEY and SMNVEV (reference sequence). The CDR3 runs to 17 residues. CDR3 amino acids: CASSLGVSGSGGDEQYF. CDR3 coding DNA: TGTGCCAGCAGTTTAGGGGTATCCGGCAGCGGAGGGGACGAGCAGTACTTC.

This clonotype was seen only a few times. The chain is built from TRBV29-1 and TRBJ2-5, with a possible D match to TRBD2 (5 bases). This CDR3 has 13 amino acids. V was shortened by 5 bases and J by 7 bases, with 17 bases between the two germline ends. The V gene's germline CDR1 is SQVTM and CDR2 ANQGSEA. The CDR3 bases are TGCAGCGTTACCCGAAGTAGCGTGGGGACCCAGTACTTC. It specifies CSVTRSSVGTQYF.

This clonotype was counted at least ten times. V usage is TRBV5-6 and J usage is TRBJ1-4; D is undetermined. The CDR3 is 15 residues long. Trimming shortened V by 5 bases and J by 5 bases, and 16 bases separated the two germline ends. CDR1 is SGHDT and CDR2 is YYEEEE in the germline V gene. The CDR3 is CASRVFSQPNEKLFF. The CDR3 nucleotides are TGTGCCAGCAGGGTCTTCTCGCAGCCCAATGAAAAACTGTTTTTT.

This clonotype was found a few times. The chain combines TRBV20-1 with TRBJ2-4; D may correspond to TRBD1 or TRBD2 (6 bases each). The germline V gene encodes CDR1 DFQATT and CDR2 SNEGSKA (reference sequence). The CDR3 runs 17 residues. Trimming cost V 0 bases and J 0 bases, with 15 bases left between them. The CDR3 protein is CSARDRGPNIAKNIQYF. The CDR3 DNA reads TGCAGTGCTAGAGACCGGGGGCCAAATATAGCCAAAAACATTCAGTACTTC.

In its sample, this clonotype was seen many times. This sequence joins TRBV5-1 and TRBJ2-1, with TRBD2 as a possible D gene (5 bases). The CDR3 totals 13 residues. Deletions cut 0 bases from V and 8 bases from J, with 9 bases between. Looked up from germline, CDR1 is SGHRS and CDR2 is YFSETQ. The CDR3 is CASSLAGSDEQFF. In nucleotides, the CDR3 is TGCGCCAGCAGCTTGGCGGGGTCCGATGAGCAGTTCTTC.

This clonotype was recorded a few times. The chain carries TRBV5-1 and TRBJ2-2; 7 nucleotides line up with TRBD1. The CDR3 contains 15 residues. Germline V gene sequence: CDR1 SGHRS, CDR2 YFSETQ. The ends lost 4 bases at V and 0 bases at J; junction bases unmatched: 3. CDR3 amino acids: CASSAQGTNTGELFF. CDR3 sequence (DNA): TGCGCCAGCAGCGCACAGGGGACGAACACCGGGGAGCTGTTTTTT. Combining the CDR3 with reference TRBV5-1 and TRBJ2-2 gives the whole variable domain KAGVTQTPRYLIKTRGQQVTLSCSPISGHRSVSWYQQTPGQGLQFLFEYFSETQRNKGNFPGRFSGRQFSNSRSEMNVSTLELGDSALYLCASSAQGTNTGELFFGEGSRLTVL.

This clonotype showed up just a few times. The chain links TRBV15 to TRBJ1-1; 11 nucleotides line up with TRBD1. The V segment lost 5 bases and the J segment 6 bases; nucleotides outside the gene matches: 2. CDR1 LNHNV and CDR2 YYDKDF come from the germline V gene (reference sequence). This CDR3 contains 13 residues. The CDR3: CATSGDRGAEAFF. The CDR3 DNA reads TGTGCCACCAGCGGGGACAGGGGGGCTGAAGCTTTCTTT.

The chain joins TRBV12-3 or TRBV12-4 to TRBJ1-5; 8 bases align to TRBD1. The CDR3 is 14 residues long. J lost 2 bases, V lost 7 bases, and 4 bases had no gene match. DNA of the CDR3: TGTGCCAGCACCCTGGGACAGGGCAATCAGCCCCAGCATTTT. The encoded protein is CASTLGQGNQPQHF.

This clonotype was recorded a few times. The rearrangement joins TRBV6-1 to TRBJ2-7, with a possible D match to TRBD2 (6 bases). V lost 7 bases to trimming and J lost 7 bases, with 17 bases between them. This CDR3 region has 13 residues. Germline loops: CDR1 MNHNS, CDR2 SASEGT. This CDR3 is CASTYGGAGEQYF. The CDR3, as DNA: TGTGCCAGCACCTACGGAGGGGCAGGGGAGCAGTACTTC.

This clonotype was recorded a few times. The V gene is TRBV20-1, the J gene TRBJ2-3; 7 positions agree with TRBD1. The ends lost 5 bases at V and 3 bases at J; junction bases unmatched: 11. The V gene's germline CDR1 is DFQATT and CDR2 SNEGSKA (reference sequence). CDR3 size: 15 residues. The CDR3 sequence: CSAATLGQWTDTQYF. In DNA form, the CDR3 reads TGCAGTGCTGCTACCTTGGGACAGTGGACAGATACGCAGTATTTT.

This clonotype was observed a few times. V usage is TRBV3-1 and J usage is TRBJ1-1, with unresolved D. Looked up from germline, CDR1 is LGHDT and CDR2 is YNNKEL (reference sequence). The ends were cut back, 1 base at V and 11 bases at J, with 11 bases in the middle. CDR3 length equals 12 residues. The CDR3: CASSQGEGKAFF. The CDR3 bases are TGTGCCAGCAGCCAAGGGGAAGGGAAGGCTTTCTTT.

V usage is TRBV20-1 and J usage is TRBJ2-1, with TRBD2 identical over 8 bases. Germline values: CDR1 DFQATT, CDR2 SNEGSKA (reference sequence). CDR3 size: 16 residues. The J segment lost 1 base and the V segment lost 5 bases, leaving 10 bases of the junction unmatched. CDR3 in amino acids: CSAAPAGAQSYNEQFF. DNA for the CDR3: TGCAGTGCTGCCCCAGCGGGGGCCCAATCCTACAATGAGCAGTTCTTC.

The rearrangement uses TRBV12-3 or TRBV12-4 and TRBJ2-3, with 8 nucleotides matching TRBD1. This CDR3 comprises 16 residues. With 6 bases clipped from V and 2 bases from J, the junction kept 10 bases outside the gene matches. Here the CDR3 DNA reads TGTGCCAGCAGCCCCGGCAGGGGGCCCCCCACAGATACGCAGTATTTT. Its translation is CASSPGRGPPTDTQYF.

The chain carries TRBV2 and TRBJ2-1; TRBD2 agrees at 8 bases. Per germline, CDR1 SNHLY and CDR2 FYNNEI. Trimming cost V 6 bases and J 4 bases; bases outside gene matches: 8. CDR3 length: 15 amino acids. The CDR3 loop reads CASSSTGLAYNEQFF. Here the CDR3 DNA reads TGTGCCAGCAGCTCCACCGGACTAGCATACAATGAGCAGTTCTTC.